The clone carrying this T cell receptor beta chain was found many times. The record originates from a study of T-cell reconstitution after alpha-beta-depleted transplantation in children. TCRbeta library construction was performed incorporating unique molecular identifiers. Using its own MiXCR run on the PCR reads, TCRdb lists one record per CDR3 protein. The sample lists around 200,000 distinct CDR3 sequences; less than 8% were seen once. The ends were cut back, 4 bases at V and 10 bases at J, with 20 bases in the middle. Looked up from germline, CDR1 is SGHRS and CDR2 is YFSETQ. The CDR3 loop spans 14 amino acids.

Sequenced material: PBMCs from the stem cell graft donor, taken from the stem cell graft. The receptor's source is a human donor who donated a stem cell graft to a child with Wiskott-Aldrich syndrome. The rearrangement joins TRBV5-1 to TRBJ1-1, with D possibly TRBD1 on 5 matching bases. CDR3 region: CASSPSWQGYGAFF. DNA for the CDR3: TGCGCCAGCAGCCCAAGTTGGCAGGGCTATGGAGCTTTCTTT. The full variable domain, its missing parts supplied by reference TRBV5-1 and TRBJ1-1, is KAGVTQTPRYLIKTRGQQVTLSCSPISGHRSVSWYQQTPGQGLQFLFEYFSETQRNKGNFPGRFSGRQFSNSRSEMNVSTLELGDSALYLCASSPSWQGYGAFFGQGTRLTVV.